Listed below are T cell receptor beta chains from one sample, sequenced in a study of glioma-infiltrating T cells after dendritic cell vaccination. Sequencing used immunoSEQ multiplex PCR; TCRdb keeps in-frame clones, though not all of them. This sample carries about 99,000 clones, approximately 80% of them seen once, and the ten largest clones take roughly 5.5%. Sequenced material: blood, taken after dendritic cell vaccination. The origin of the receptors is a human donor with glioblastoma. Each CDR3 is given with its conserved first and last residue. A D gene is named only where the DNA matches it firmly. Clone size appears in some rows only: once, few, many, or a class for an expanded clone.

TRBJ2-3,NA,TRBV9,few,TGTGCCAGCAGCGTAGGAGGTCGACCAGGGAGCACAGATACGCAGTATTTT,CASSVGGRPGSTDTQYF
TRBJ1-5,NA,TRBV2,NA,TGTGCCAGCAGTGTGACAGCCATCCAGCATTTT,CASSVTAIQHF
TRBJ2-5,TRBD2,TRBV4-1,NA,TGCGCCAGCAGCCCGAGACTAGCAGTACAAGAGACCCAGTACTTC,CASSPRLAVQETQYF
TRBJ2-7,TRBD2,TRBV10-3,few,TGTGCCATCAGTGAACGACTAGCGGGGGGTGGGAACGAGCAGTACTTC,CAISERLAGGGNEQYF
TRBJ1-3,NA,TRBV9,NA,TGTGCCAGCAGCCCTCGAGATTTCTCTGGAAACACCATATATTTT,CASSPRDFSGNTIYF
TRBJ2-7,NA,TRBV10-3,few,TGTGCCATCAGTGGACAACCATCCCCCTACGAGCAGTACTTC,CAISGQPSPYEQYF
TRBJ1-6,NA,TRBV7-9,NA,TGTGCCAGCAGCTCGGAGGGGTCGGGGAATTCACCCCTCCACTTT,CASSSEGSGNSPLHF
TRBJ1-5,NA,TRBV30,NA,TGTGCCTGGAGCCCACATAATAGCAATCAGCCCCAGCATTTT,CAWSPHNSNQPQHF
TRBJ2-2,NA,TRBV11-1,NA,TGTGCCAGCAGCTTGTTAGGACAGCCGACCGGGGAGCTGTTTTTT,CASSLLGQPTGELFF
TRBJ1-1,TRBD1,TRBV30,NA,TGTGCCTCTACAGGGGACGCCACTGAAGCTTTCTTT,CASTGDATEAFF
TRBJ1-6,NA,TRBV6-1,NA,TGTGCCAGCAGTGAAGTGGATCGGGGAGCCAATTCACCCCTCCACTTT,CASSEVDRGANSPLHF
TRBJ2-7,NA,TRBV5-6,NA,TGTGCCAGCAGCTTTTCCGGGGGTTACGAGCAGTACTTC,CASSFSGGYEQYF
TRBJ2-5,TRBD2,TRBV30,NA,TGTGCCTGGAGTAGAGGACTAGCGGGGCACCAAGAGACCCAGTACTTC,CAWSRGLAGHQETQYF
TRBJ2-3,TRBD2,TRBV19,NA,TGTGCCAGTAACCGTAGGGGACTAGCCGAGGATACGCAGTATTTT,CASNRRGLAEDTQYF
TRBJ1-1,NA,TRBV11-3,NA,TGTGCCAGCAGCTCCGGGGGGTTGGGGGTGAACACTGAAGCTTTCTTT,CASSSGGLGVNTEAFF
TRBJ1-5,NA,TRBV19,NA,TGTGCCAGTAGTATGTCCTTTAATCAGCCCCAGCATTTT,CASSMSFNQPQHF
TRBJ2-1,NA,TRBV11-2,NA,TGTGCCAGCAGCTTAGCCACAACTAAGTACTCCCTGGACAATGAGCAGTTCTTC,CASSLATTKYSLDNEQFF
TRBJ1-1,TRBD1,TRBV7-6,NA,TGTGCCAGCAGCTTAGACCCTGGGGGACAGACTGAAGCTTTCTTT,CASSLDPGGQTEAFF
TRBJ2-6,NA,TRBV11-1,NA,TGTGCCAGCAGCTTAGACTGGGGCATCGGCAACGTCCTGACTTTC,CASSLDWGIGNVLTF
TRBJ1-3,NA,TRBV6-6,NA,TGTGCCAGCAGTTATGGGCAGGGTGTTTCTAACACCATATATTTT,CASSYGQGVSNTIYF
TRBJ2-7,NA,TRBV2,NA,TGTGCCAGCAGTCCCGGACAGTTCGCCTCCTACGAGCAGTACTTC,CASSPGQFASYEQYF
TRBJ1-1,NA,TRBV2,NA,TGTGCCAGCAGTGGTGAGCACACTGAAGCTTTCTTT,CASSGEHTEAFF
TRBJ1-1,NA,TRBV28,NA,TGTGCCAGCAGTCCCCCACCCCCTGAGACGGGGTCGATGAACACTGAAGCTTTCTTT,CASSPPPPETGSMNTEAFF
TRBJ2-7,NA,TRBV10-2,NA,TGCGCCAGCAGTGATTACAGGGACTCCTACGAGCAGTACTTC,CASSDYRDSYEQYF
TRBJ2-1,NA,TRBV11-2,NA,TGTGCCAGCAGCTTAGATAGAGGGAATGGGCAGTTCTTC,CASSLDRGNGQFF
TRBJ2-2,NA,TRBV2,NA,TGTGCCAGCAGTGCCCTCGCGACCGGGGAGCTGTTTTTT,CASSALATGELFF
TRBJ2-1,TRBD2,TRBV29-1,NA,TGCAGCGTTGAGACTAGCCTCCACAATGAGCAGTTCTTC,CSVETSLHNEQFF
TRBJ1-1,NA,TRBV19,NA,TGTGCCAGTAGTATTCGGGAGCGGCTCCAGGAAGCTTTCTTT,CASSIRERLQEAFF
TRBJ1-2,NA,TRBV5-1,NA,TGCGCCAGCAGCTTGGAGTGGCAGAACTATGGCTACACCTTC,CASSLEWQNYGYTF
TRBJ2-1,NA,TRBV10-2,NA,TGCGCCAGCAGGCCTACTAGGTACAGTGAGCAGTTCTTC,CASRPTRYSEQFF
TRBJ1-4,NA,TRBV7-9,NA,TGTGCCAGCAGCTTATTCATGGGGGGGGCGCGAGAAAAACTGTTTTTT,CASSLFMGGAREKLFF
TRBJ1-1,TRBD1,TRBV15,NA,TGTGCCACCAGCAGAACCAGGGGGCCGGATACTGAAGCTTTCTTT,CATSRTRGPDTEAFF
TRBJ2-1,TRBD1,TRBV10-3,NA,TGTGCCATCAGTAAGGGACAGGGGGCTGAAGAGCAGTTCTTC,CAISKGQGAEEQFF
TRBJ2-7,NA,TRBV6-6,NA,TGTGCCAGCAGCTCACCGGACAGCCTCTACGAGCAGTACTTC,CASSSPDSLYEQYF
TRBJ2-1,NA,TRBV2,once,TGTGCCAGCAGTAGGGAGCGCTCCTCCTACAATGAGCAGTTCTTC,CASSRERSSYNEQFF
TRBJ2-1,TRBD1,TRBV7-6,NA,TGTGCCAGCAGCTTAGGTTTTTTCGGGACAGGGTTTGACAATGAGCAGTTCTTC,CASSLGFFGTGFDNEQFF
TRBJ1-2,TRBD1,TRBV6-5,NA,TGTGCCAGCAGTCCCGCCCCGGACAGGGGGCGAGGCTACACCTTC,CASSPAPDRGRGYTF
TRBJ2-5,TRBD1,TRBV6-1,NA,TGTGCCAGCAGTGAACCGGGACAGGGAACCGTGGGGCAAGAGACCCAGTACTTC,CASSEPGQGTVGQETQYF
TRBJ1-1,NA,TRBV6-5,NA,TGTGCCAGCAGACCCACATACGACACTGAAGCTTTCTTT,CASRPTYDTEAFF
TRBJ1-6,NA,TRBV5-6,NA,TGTGCCAGCAGCTTGGGTACAGGGAGGGATTCACCCCTCCACTTT,CASSLGTGRDSPLHF
TRBJ2-7,TRBD2,TRBV9,NA,TGTGCCAGCAGCGTAGAATCCAGCGGGAGTGGTGAGCAGTACTTC,CASSVESSGSGEQYF
TRBJ2-5,TRBD2,TRBV10-3,NA,TGTGCCGCCGGGACTATTCAAGAGACCCAGTACTTC,CAAGTIQETQYF
TRBJ2-7,TRBD2,TRBV6-5,NA,TGTGCCAGCAGCCCCCCCGAGACTAGCGGGCAAGAGCAGTACTTC,CASSPPETSGQEQYF
TRBJ2-1,NA,TRBV6-5,NA,TGTGCCAGCAGTTCGAAAGGGGCCTACAATGAGCAGTTCTTC,CASSSKGAYNEQFF
TRBJ1-1,NA,TRBV15,few,TGTGCCACCAGCAGAGGAAGCACAGGGTTGCCCACTGAAGCTTTCTTT,CATSRGSTGLPTEAFF
TRBJ2-5,NA,TRBV11-2,NA,TGTGCCAGCAGCGACTCTCCTGAGGCTCAGTACTTC,CASSDSPEAQYF
TRBJ2-2,TRBD2,TRBV2,few,TGTGCCAGCAGCCTGATCCGGACTAGCGGGGCGAACACCGGGGAGCTGTTTTTT,CASSLIRTSGANTGELFF
TRBJ1-1,TRBD1,TRBV6-5,NA,TGTGCCAGCAGTTACTCTAGAGGACAGGGGAACACTGAAGCTTTCTTT,CASSYSRGQGNTEAFF
TRBJ1-1,TRBD1,TRBV28,NA,TGTGCCAGCAGTTTATCCCGGACAGGCACTGAAGCTTTCTTT,CASSLSRTGTEAFF
TRBJ1-2,TRBD1,TRBV28,once,TGTGCCAGCAGGGGACAGGGTGTACGCTATGGCTACACCTTC,CASRGQGVRYGYTF
TRBJ1-2,NA,TRBV6-1,NA,TGTGCCAGCAACCAGGGTAGGGACTATGGCTACACCTTC,CASNQGRDYGYTF
TRBJ1-3,NA,TRBV5-1,NA,TGCGCCAGCTCCAGCCAGGGCTTTGGAAACACCATATATTTT,CASSSQGFGNTIYF
TRBJ1-2,TRBD1,TRBV19,NA,TGTGCCAGTAGGAACGGACAGGGACCCTATGGCTACACCTTC,CASRNGQGPYGYTF
TRBJ1-6,TRBD1,TRBV2,NA,TGTGCCAGCAGTGTTGCCGAGCGAGGGACAGGGGGCTTTCTATGGGATAATTCACCCCTCCACTTT,CASSVAERGTGGFLWDNSPLHF